What follows is one T cell receptor (beta chain) and its context. Its antigen remains unidentified. Germline V gene sequence: CDR1 MNHEY, CDR2 SMNVEV (reference sequence). The CDR3 is 17 residues long. V lost 5 bases and J lost 4, with 21 bases in between. This entry belongs to a study of T cell responses to AZD1222 COVID-19 vaccine. Study-wide context: Second doses at about 4 or about 12 weeks were pooled.

Study results and limitations: Per reports, nearly half of all spike-specific TCRs target regions that are unmutated in variants.

Here immunoSEQ multiplex PCR was the method, and the copy in TCRdb shows in-frame clones only, minus some. This sample has some 160,000 clones, with approximately 90% found just once. The source was peripheral blood, collected on day 0 of AZD1222 vaccination. This chain connects TRBV27 to TRBJ2-1; possible D gene TRBD1, 5 bases. This TCR derives from an adult in good health. The CDR3 region has the DNA TGTGCCAGCAGTCCTTTTGACAGAAGAACGCTATACAATGAGCAGTTCTTC. Amino acids: CASSPFDRRTLYNEQFF.